This T cell receptor beta chain was obtained from a study of a mutant IDH1 vaccine in newly diagnosed glioma. Study-wide background: There were approximately 62% males and around 38% females among treated patients, whose mean age was about 38 years.

The protocol was immunoSEQ multiplex PCR, while the TCRdb copy is restricted to in-frame clones and leaves out a portion. The sample carries around 60,000 clones, 85% recorded once. Germline V gives CDR1 SGHVS, CDR2 FNYEAQ. This CDR3 region has 14 residues. V lost 4 bases and J lost 6, with 10 bases in between. Described time point: week 23, last vaccination. Doses of 300 ug of mutant IDH1 20-mer peptide were given with topical imiquimod. Comment on this clone: Its antigen remains unidentified.

The rearrangement links TRBV7-6 to TRBJ1-6; D call uncertain. This material consisted of PBMCs, taken from a glioma patient whose treatment included an IDH1 peptide vaccine. This TCR was recovered from a young man with glioma. The CDR3 coding sequence is TGTGCCAGCAGCTCTAGGACGGCTAATTCACCCCTCCACTTT. This gives the protein CASSSRTANSPLHF. Complete variable domain (other parts from reference TRBV7-6 and TRBJ1-6): GAGVSQSPRYKVTKRGQDVALRCDPISGHVSLYWYRQALGQGPEFLTYFNYEAQQDKSGLPNDRFSAERPEGSISTLTIQRTEQRDSAMYRCASSSRTANSPLHFGNGTRLTVT.